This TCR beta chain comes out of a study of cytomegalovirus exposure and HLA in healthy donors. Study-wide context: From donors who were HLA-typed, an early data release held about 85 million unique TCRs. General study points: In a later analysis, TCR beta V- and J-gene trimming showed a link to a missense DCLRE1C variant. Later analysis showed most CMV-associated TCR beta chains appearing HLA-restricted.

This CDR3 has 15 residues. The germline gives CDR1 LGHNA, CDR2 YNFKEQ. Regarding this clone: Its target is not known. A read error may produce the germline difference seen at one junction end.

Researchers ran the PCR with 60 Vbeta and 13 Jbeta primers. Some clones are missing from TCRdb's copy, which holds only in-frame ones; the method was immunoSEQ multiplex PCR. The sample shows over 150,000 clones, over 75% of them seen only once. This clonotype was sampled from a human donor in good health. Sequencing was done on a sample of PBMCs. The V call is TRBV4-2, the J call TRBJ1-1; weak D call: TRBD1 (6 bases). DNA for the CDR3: TGTGTCAGCAGCCCGTCGGACAGAAAGGGGACTGAAGCTTTCTTT. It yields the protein CVSSPSDRKGTEAFF.